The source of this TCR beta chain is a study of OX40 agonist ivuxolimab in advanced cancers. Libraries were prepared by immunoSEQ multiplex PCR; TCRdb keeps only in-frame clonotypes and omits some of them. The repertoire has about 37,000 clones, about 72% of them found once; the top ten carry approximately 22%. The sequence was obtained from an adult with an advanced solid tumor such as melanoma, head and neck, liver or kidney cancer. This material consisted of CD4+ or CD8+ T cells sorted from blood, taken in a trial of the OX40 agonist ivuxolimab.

CDR3 bases: TGTGCCAGCTCACCACTTCTGGGACTGGCCCCACCCCCCGGGGAGCTGTTTTTT. This codes for CASSPLLGLAPPPGELFF. The chain is built from TRBV18 and TRBJ2-2; tentatively, D is TRBD2 (6 bases). Looked up from germline, CDR1 is KGHSH and CDR2 is LQKENI. The CDR3 is 18 amino acids. Between the trimmed V and J ends, which lost 1 base and 6 bases, there was a span of 21 bases. The full variable domain, completed using reference TRBV18 and TRBJ2-2, is NAGVMQNPRHLVRRRGQEARLRCSPMKGHSHVYWYRQLPEEGLKFMVYLQKENIIDESGMPKERFSAEFPKEGPSILRIQQVVRGDSAAYFCASSPLLGLAPPPGELFFGEGSRLTVL.